This is a list of T cell receptor beta chains from one sample in a study of regulatory T cells in long-lasting Graves disease. TCRdb processed the multiplex PCR reads anew with MiXCR; each CDR3 protein has one entry. The table has roughly 700,000 distinct CDR3 sequences, about 32% seen once. Sequenced material: peripheral blood mononuclear cells (PBMCs), taken when the disease was refractory, from a patient treated with antithyroid drugs. All receptors come from a female donor with Graves disease. The CDR3 runs from the conserved cysteine through the conserved F or W. The D gene is left open where the match is weak. A row's size may be missing; if present it is once, few, many or a size class.

V gene: TRBV6-1
clone size: few
J gene: TRBJ1-3
D gene: -
CDR3 DNA: TGTGCCAGCAGTAAACGGGACTTACGCTCTGGAAACACCATATATTTT
CDR3 protein: CASSKRDLRSGNTIYF

V gene: TRBV7-9
clone size: -
J gene: TRBJ2-1
D gene: -
CDR3 DNA: TGTGCCAGCAGCTCACCGGGACGGATTCTCGACAATGAGCAGTTCTTC
CDR3 protein: CASSSPGRILDNEQFF

V gene: TRBV10-2
clone size: -
J gene: TRBJ1-1
D gene: -
CDR3 DNA: TGCGCCAGCAGTGATAGGGCAGGGATCCCTGAAGCTTTCTTT
CDR3 protein: CASSDRAGIPEAFF

V gene: TRBV12-3/TRBV12-4
clone size: -
J gene: TRBJ1-2
D gene: -
CDR3 DNA: TGTGCCAGCAGCCGCGCCGGCAGTTCCTATGGCTACACCTTC
CDR3 protein: CASSRAGSSYGYTF

V gene: TRBV30
clone size: few
J gene: TRBJ1-2
D gene: -
CDR3 DNA: TGTGCCTGGAGCAGCAGGGTAATTCGTGGCTACACCTTC
CDR3 protein: CAWSSRVIRGYTF

V gene: TRBV28
clone size: few
J gene: TRBJ1-3
D gene: -
CDR3 DNA: TGTGCCAGCAGTTTGGGGTTCTCTGGAAACACCATATATTTT
CDR3 protein: CASSLGFSGNTIYF

V gene: TRBV6-2/TRBV6-3
clone size: once
J gene: TRBJ1-5
D gene: -
CDR3 DNA: TGTGCCAGCAGTTCGATTTGGCAGGGAGAAAGACAGCCCCAGCATTTT
CDR3 protein: CASSSIWQGERQPQHF

V gene: TRBV6-2/TRBV6-3
clone size: -
J gene: TRBJ1-1
D gene: -
CDR3 DNA: TGTGCCAGCAGTTACTATAAGCTGGACACTGAAGCTTTCTTT
CDR3 protein: CASSYYKLDTEAFF

V gene: TRBV18
clone size: few
J gene: TRBJ1-2
D gene: -
CDR3 DNA: TGTGCCAGCTCACCACGACAGAACTATAGCTACACCTTC
CDR3 protein: CASSPRQNYSYTF

V gene: TRBV2
clone size: -
J gene: TRBJ1-4
D gene: TRBD1
CDR3 DNA: TGTGCCAGCAGTGAATGGGGACAGGGGCCTGTTGGAAAACTGTTTTTT
CDR3 protein: CASSEWGQGPVGKLFF

V gene: TRBV15
clone size: -
J gene: TRBJ2-7
D gene: -
CDR3 DNA: TGTGCCACCAGCCCGAGGGGGTACGAGCAGTACTTC
CDR3 protein: CATSPRGYEQYF

V gene: TRBV28
clone size: many
J gene: TRBJ1-6
D gene: -
CDR3 DNA: TGTGCCAGCAGTTCTCTCCGACGGCTAGGTAATTCACCCCTCCACTTT
CDR3 protein: CASSSLRRLGNSPLHF

V gene: TRBV28
clone size: many
J gene: TRBJ1-5
D gene: -
CDR3 DNA: TGTGCCAGCACCGGGATAACGTCGGGGCAGCCCCAGCATTTT
CDR3 protein: CASTGITSGQPQHF

V gene: TRBV19
clone size: few
J gene: TRBJ2-5
D gene: -
CDR3 DNA: TGTGCCAGTAGTACCAGACAGGTCCTACGGTACCAAGAGACCCAGTACTTC
CDR3 protein: CASSTRQVLRYQETQYF

V gene: TRBV29-1
clone size: -
J gene: TRBJ2-7
D gene: -
CDR3 DNA: TGCAGCGTTGGCACCAACGGCGGCGAGCAGTACTTC
CDR3 protein: CSVGTNGGEQYF

V gene: TRBV28
clone size: few
J gene: TRBJ1-5
D gene: -
CDR3 DNA: TGTGCCAGCAGTTTACCATCCTCGTCCCAGCATTTT
CDR3 protein: CASSLPSSSQHF

V gene: TRBV13
clone size: few
J gene: TRBJ2-7
D gene: TRBD2
CDR3 DNA: TGTGCCAGCAGCAACGGACTAGGGTCCTACGAGCAGTACTTC
CDR3 protein: CASSNGLGSYEQYF

V gene: TRBV19
clone size: -
J gene: TRBJ2-2
D gene: TRBD2
CDR3 DNA: TGTGCCAGTAGTACGCCGGGACTAGCGGGATTCGGGGAGCTGTTTTTT
CDR3 protein: CASSTPGLAGFGELFF

V gene: TRBV5-1
clone size: few
J gene: TRBJ1-5
D gene: -
CDR3 DNA: TGCGCCAGCTTGACGAGCAGGGGCAATCAGCCCCAGCATTTT
CDR3 protein: CASLTSRGNQPQHF

V gene: TRBV19
clone size: few
J gene: TRBJ2-5
D gene: TRBD1
CDR3 DNA: TGTGCCAGTAGTAAGGGACAGGGCCTACAAGAGACCCAGTACTTC
CDR3 protein: CASSKGQGLQETQYF

V gene: TRBV3-1
clone size: -
J gene: TRBJ1-5
D gene: -
CDR3 DNA: TGTGCCAGCAGCCAAGATTGGAGCAATCAGCCCCAGCATTTT
CDR3 protein: CASSQDWSNQPQHF

V gene: TRBV6-1
clone size: -
J gene: TRBJ1-5
D gene: -
CDR3 DNA: TGTGCCAGCAGTGCGGACAGCGCTCGGCATCAGCCCCAGCATTTT
CDR3 protein: CASSADSARHQPQHF

V gene: TRBV6-5
clone size: -
J gene: TRBJ2-1
D gene: -
CDR3 DNA: TGTGCCAGCAGTTCAGGACAGAGCCGATACAATGAGCAGTTCTTC
CDR3 protein: CASSSGQSRYNEQFF

V gene: TRBV6-1
clone size: -
J gene: TRBJ1-2
D gene: -
CDR3 DNA: TGTGCCTCCAACCGGGGTGTGGGGGCGAAGTATGGCTACACCTTC
CDR3 protein: CASNRGVGAKYGYTF

V gene: TRBV10-3
clone size: few
J gene: TRBJ2-5
D gene: -
CDR3 DNA: TGTGCCATCAGGGCCGGGGAGACCCAGTACTTC
CDR3 protein: CAIRAGETQYF

V gene: TRBV14
clone size: -
J gene: TRBJ2-1
D gene: -
CDR3 DNA: TGTGCCAGCAGCAGGTATTACAATGAGCAGTTCTTC
CDR3 protein: CASSRYYNEQFF

V gene: TRBV30
clone size: -
J gene: TRBJ2-7
D gene: -
CDR3 DNA: TGTGCCTGGAGTGTGACGCGGGAGCAGTACTTC
CDR3 protein: CAWSVTREQYF

V gene: TRBV10-3
clone size: few
J gene: TRBJ1-2
D gene: TRBD1
CDR3 DNA: TGTGCCATCAGCGCGACAGGGCTAAGTGGCTACACCTTC
CDR3 protein: CAISATGLSGYTF

V gene: TRBV6-1
clone size: few
J gene: TRBJ1-1
D gene: TRBD1
CDR3 DNA: TGTGCCAGCAGACTATCGGACAGGTGGGCCTTT
CDR3 protein: CASRLSDRWAF

V gene: TRBV6-1
clone size: few
J gene: TRBJ1-1
D gene: TRBD1
CDR3 DNA: TGTGCCAGCAGTATGGACAGGGTGAACACTGAAGCTTTCTTT
CDR3 protein: CASSMDRVNTEAFF

V gene: TRBV7-9
clone size: -
J gene: TRBJ2-2
D gene: TRBD2
CDR3 DNA: TGTGCCAGCAGCTCGTATCGGAGACTAGCGGGAGAGTTGTACACCGGGGAGCTGTTTTTT
CDR3 protein: CASSSYRRLAGELYTGELFF

V gene: TRBV5-1
clone size: few
J gene: TRBJ1-3
D gene: -
CDR3 DNA: TGCGCCAGCAGCAGATTCGACGGCACCTCTGGAAACACCATATATTTT
CDR3 protein: CASSRFDGTSGNTIYF

V gene: TRBV5-5
clone size: -
J gene: TRBJ1-6
D gene: TRBD1
CDR3 DNA: TGTGCCAGCAGCCTTCGACAGGGGGTTGGTAATTCACCCCTCCACTTT
CDR3 protein: CASSLRQGVGNSPLHF

V gene: TRBV5-1
clone size: -
J gene: TRBJ1-1
D gene: -
CDR3 DNA: TGCGCCAGCATGGTGTCGGTGGGATCTGGGACTGAAGCTTTCTTT
CDR3 protein: CASMVSVGSGTEAFF

V gene: TRBV28
clone size: many
J gene: TRBJ1-2
D gene: -
CDR3 DNA: TGTGCCAGCAGTTCCCCGAGCTATGGCTACACCTTC
CDR3 protein: CASSSPSYGYTF

V gene: TRBV20-1
clone size: few
J gene: TRBJ1-4
D gene: -
CDR3 DNA: TGCAGTGCTCGTTTTAGGGGAAGAACTAATGAAAAACTGTTTTTT
CDR3 protein: CSARFRGRTNEKLFF

V gene: TRBV2
clone size: many
J gene: TRBJ1-1
D gene: -
CDR3 DNA: TGTGCCAGCACCAGGGACGGCACTGAAGCTTTCTTT
CDR3 protein: CASTRDGTEAFF

V gene: TRBV11-2
clone size: -
J gene: TRBJ1-1
D gene: TRBD1
CDR3 DNA: TGTGCCAGCAGCCGCAGGGGGCGTTCTTTCACCGAAGCTTTCTTT
CDR3 protein: CASSRRGRSFTEAFF

V gene: TRBV9
clone size: -
J gene: TRBJ1-2
D gene: TRBD1
CDR3 DNA: TGTGCCAGCAGCGTAGTGGGGACAGGAGGCTACACCTTC
CDR3 protein: CASSVVGTGGYTF

V gene: TRBV6-2/TRBV6-3
clone size: few
J gene: TRBJ2-5
D gene: TRBD2
CDR3 DNA: TGTGCCAGCAGTGAATTCGTAGCGGGAGGGGCTCAAGAGACCCAGTACTTC
CDR3 protein: CASSEFVAGGAQETQYF

V gene: TRBV2
clone size: many
J gene: TRBJ1-1
D gene: -
CDR3 DNA: TGTGCCAGCAGTGAAGCGCTTGGGGGGAACACTGAAGCTTTCTTT
CDR3 protein: CASSEALGGNTEAFF

V gene: TRBV4-1
clone size: -
J gene: TRBJ1-2
D gene: TRBD1
CDR3 DNA: TGCGCCAGCAGCCAAGTACAGGGGATTCTTGTAGGCTACACCTTC
CDR3 protein: CASSQVQGILVGYTF

V gene: TRBV3-1
clone size: -
J gene: TRBJ2-4
D gene: -
CDR3 DNA: TGTGCCAGCAGCCGGTACCGGGACGTATCTAAAAACATTCAGTACTTC
CDR3 protein: CASSRYRDVSKNIQYF

V gene: TRBV7-2
clone size: -
J gene: TRBJ2-7
D gene: TRBD2
CDR3 DNA: TGTGCCAGCGGCAGCACTAGCGCGTCCGAGCAGTACTTC
CDR3 protein: CASGSTSASEQYF

V gene: TRBV12-3/TRBV12-4
clone size: -
J gene: TRBJ2-6
D gene: TRBD1
CDR3 DNA: TGTGCCAGCAGTTCCCAACCCGACAGGGGCCTAAGCTCTGGGGCCAACGTCCTGACTTTC
CDR3 protein: CASSSQPDRGLSSGANVLTF

V gene: TRBV28
clone size: many
J gene: TRBJ1-4
D gene: -
CDR3 DNA: TGTGCCAGCAGTTTTCTTGGCGGTGAAAAACTGTTTTTT
CDR3 protein: CASSFLGGEKLFF